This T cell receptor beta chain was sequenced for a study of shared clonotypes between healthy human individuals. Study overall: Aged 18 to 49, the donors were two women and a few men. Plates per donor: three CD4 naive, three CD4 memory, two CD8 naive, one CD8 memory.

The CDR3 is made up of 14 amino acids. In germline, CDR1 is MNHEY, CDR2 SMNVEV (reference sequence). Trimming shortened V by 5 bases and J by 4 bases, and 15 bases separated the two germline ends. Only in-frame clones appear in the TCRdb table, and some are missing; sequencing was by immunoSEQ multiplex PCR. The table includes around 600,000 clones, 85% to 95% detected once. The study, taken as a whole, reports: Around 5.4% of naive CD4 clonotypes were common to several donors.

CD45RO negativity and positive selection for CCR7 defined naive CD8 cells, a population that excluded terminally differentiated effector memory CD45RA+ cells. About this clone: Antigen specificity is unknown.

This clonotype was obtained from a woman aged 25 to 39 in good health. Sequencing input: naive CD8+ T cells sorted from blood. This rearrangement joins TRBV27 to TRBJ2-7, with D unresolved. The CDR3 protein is CASSTRPLEYEQYF. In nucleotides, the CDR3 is TGTGCCAGCAGTACCAGACCTCTGGAGTACGAGCAGTACTTC.